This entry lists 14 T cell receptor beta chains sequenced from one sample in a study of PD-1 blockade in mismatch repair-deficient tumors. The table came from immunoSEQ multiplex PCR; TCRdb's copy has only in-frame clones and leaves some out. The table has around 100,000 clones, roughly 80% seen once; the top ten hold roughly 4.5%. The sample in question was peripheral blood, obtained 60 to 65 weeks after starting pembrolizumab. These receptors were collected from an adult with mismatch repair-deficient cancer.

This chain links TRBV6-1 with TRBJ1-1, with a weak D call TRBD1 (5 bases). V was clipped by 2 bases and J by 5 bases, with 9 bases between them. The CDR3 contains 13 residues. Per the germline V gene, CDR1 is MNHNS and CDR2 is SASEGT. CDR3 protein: CASSEQGGTEAFF. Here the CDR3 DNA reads TGTGCCAGCAGTGAACAGGGTGGAACTGAAGCTTTCTTT.

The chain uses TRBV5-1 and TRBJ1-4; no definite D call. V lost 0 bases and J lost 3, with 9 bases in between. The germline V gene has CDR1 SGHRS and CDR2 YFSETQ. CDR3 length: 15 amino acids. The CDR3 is CASSLEQKPNEKLFF. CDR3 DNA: TGCGCCAGCAGCTTGGAACAAAAGCCTAATGAAAAACTGTTTTTT.

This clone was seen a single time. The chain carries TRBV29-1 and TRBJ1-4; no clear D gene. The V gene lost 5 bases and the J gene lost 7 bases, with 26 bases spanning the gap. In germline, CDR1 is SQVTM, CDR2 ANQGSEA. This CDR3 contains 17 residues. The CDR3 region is CSVLWDLPLPWAEKLFF. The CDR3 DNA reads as TGCAGCGTTTTGTGGGATCTGCCCTTGCCGTGGGCTGAAAAACTGTTTTTT.

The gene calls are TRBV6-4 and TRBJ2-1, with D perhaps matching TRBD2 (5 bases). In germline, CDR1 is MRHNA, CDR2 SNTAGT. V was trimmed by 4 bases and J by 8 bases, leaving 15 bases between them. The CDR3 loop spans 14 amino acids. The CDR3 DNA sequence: TGTGCCAGCAGTGTCGGACTGGGGTCGGATGAGCAGTTCTTC. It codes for CASSVGLGSDEQFF.

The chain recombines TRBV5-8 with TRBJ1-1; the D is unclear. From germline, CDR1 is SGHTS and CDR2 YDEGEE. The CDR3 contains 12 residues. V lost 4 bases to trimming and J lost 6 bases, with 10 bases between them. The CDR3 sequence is CASSDMTSEAFF. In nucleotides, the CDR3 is TGTGCCAGCAGCGACATGACCTCTGAAGCTTTCTTT.

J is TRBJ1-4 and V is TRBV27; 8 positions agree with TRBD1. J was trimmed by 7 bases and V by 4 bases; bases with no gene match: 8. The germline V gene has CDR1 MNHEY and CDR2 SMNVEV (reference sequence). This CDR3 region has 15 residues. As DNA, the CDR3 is TGTGCCAGCAGTTATGCAGGGGGCGGTTTTGAAAAACTGTTTTTT. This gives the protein CASSYAGGGFEKLFF.

The CDR3 loop reads CASSAAGGWQETQYF. The CDR3 nucleotides read TGTGCCAGCAGCGCCGCAGGGGGTTGGCAAGAGACCCAGTACTTC. The genes are TRBV7-3 and TRBJ2-5, with 7 positions matching TRBD1. V lost 5 bases and J lost 2; bases outside the gene matches: 8. The CDR3 extends over 15 amino acids. CDR1 and CDR2 from the germline V gene are SGHTA and FQGTGA.

The DNA for the CDR3 is TGTGCCAGCAGTCTAGGGACAGCTAACTATGGCTACACCTTC. The encoded protein is CASSLGTANYGYTF. The chain has TRBV6-6 and TRBJ1-2, with 7 bases lining up with TRBD1. The ends lost 5 bases at V and 0 bases at J; junction bases unmatched: 3. Germline values: CDR1 MNHNY, CDR2 SVGAGI (reference sequence). This CDR3 spans 14 amino acids.

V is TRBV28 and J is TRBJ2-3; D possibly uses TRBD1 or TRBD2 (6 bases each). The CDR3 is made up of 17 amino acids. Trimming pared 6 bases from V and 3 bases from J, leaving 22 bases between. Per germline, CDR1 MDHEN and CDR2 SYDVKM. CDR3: CASRDEPGGRMTDTQYF. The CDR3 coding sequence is TGTGCCAGCAGGGACGAACCTGGGGGGCGCATGACAGATACGCAGTATTTT.

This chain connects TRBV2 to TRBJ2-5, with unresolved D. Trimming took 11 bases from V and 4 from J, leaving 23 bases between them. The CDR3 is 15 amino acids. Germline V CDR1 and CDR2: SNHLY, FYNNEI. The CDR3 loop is CAVPRGGVEGETQYF. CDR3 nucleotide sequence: TGTGCCGTCCCGAGAGGTGGGGTAGAAGGAGAGACCCAGTACTTC.

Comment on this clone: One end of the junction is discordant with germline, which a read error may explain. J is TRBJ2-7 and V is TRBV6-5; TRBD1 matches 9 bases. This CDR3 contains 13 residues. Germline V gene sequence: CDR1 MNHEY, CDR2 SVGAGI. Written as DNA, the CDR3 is TGTGCCAGCAGTTACTCCCGGGACAGGGTCTTAGACTTC. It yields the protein CASSYSRDRVLDF.

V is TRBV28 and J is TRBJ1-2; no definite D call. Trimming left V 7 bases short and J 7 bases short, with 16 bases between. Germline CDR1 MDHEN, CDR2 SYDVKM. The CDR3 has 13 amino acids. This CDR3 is CASNKPAFSGYTF. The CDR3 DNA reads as TGTGCCAGCAACAAACCGGCCTTCTCTGGCTACACCTTC.

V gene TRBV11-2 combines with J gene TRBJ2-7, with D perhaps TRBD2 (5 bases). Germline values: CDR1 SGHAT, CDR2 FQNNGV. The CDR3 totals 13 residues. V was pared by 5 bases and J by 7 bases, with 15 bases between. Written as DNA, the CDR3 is TGTGCCAGCAGCCGACGGGGTCCATGGGAGCAGTACTTC. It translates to CASSRRGPWEQYF.

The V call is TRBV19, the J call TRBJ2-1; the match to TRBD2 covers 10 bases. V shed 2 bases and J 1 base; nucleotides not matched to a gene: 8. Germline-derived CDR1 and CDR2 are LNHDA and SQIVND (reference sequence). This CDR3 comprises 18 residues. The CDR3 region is CASSISIAGGPSYNEQFF. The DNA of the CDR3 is TGTGCCAGTAGTATAAGTATAGCGGGAGGACCTTCCTACAATGAGCAGTTCTTC.